The clone carrying this TCR beta chain was counted many times. Its antigen is as yet unknown. The sample originates from a study of T cell repertoires in cytomegalovirus infection. The overall study: Selection of CMV epitopes for the study included recently identified HLA-C-restricted and well-studied HLA-B-restricted ones. Whole-study findings and limits: Ex vivo, HLA-C-restricted CMV-specific TCR beta clonotypes prevailed over the rest of the response. Of the TCR beta families, the public ones yielded a cumulative frequency that identified carriers of CMV plus the relevant HLA.

The CDR3 contains 15 residues. V was pared by 4 bases and J by 4 bases, with 6 bases of the junction left unmatched. Per germline, CDR1 SGHTA and CDR2 FQGNSA. TCRdb recomputed calls from the reads with MiXCR, one row per CDR3 protein. This repertoire shows under 850,000 distinct CDR3 sequences, around 32% found once; its top ten account for roughly 20%. The sequence was collected from a human donor in good health (CMV status not recorded). Some clones in this sample may be carry-over from other donors' samples. This chain connects TRBV7-2 to TRBJ1-3, with TRBD1 matching over 8 bases. This material consisted of cultured PBMCs, taken from culture after CMV antigen stimulation. The CDR3: CASSSGQGVGNTIYF. CDR3 DNA: TGTGCCAGCAGCTCTGGACAGGGCGTGGGAAACACCATATATTTT. Combining the CDR3 with reference TRBV7-2 and TRBJ1-3 gives the whole variable domain GAGVSQSPSNKVTEKGKDVELRCDPISGHTALYWYRQSLGQGLEFLIYFQGNSAPDKSGLPSDRFSAERTGGSVSTLTIQRTQQEDSAVYLCASSSGQGVGNTIYFGEGSWLTVV.